The text below deals with one TCR beta chain. Its antigen remains undetermined. Qualities for individual bases were not recorded, and no much larger clone is one base off. From the cysteine through the phenylalanine, the CDR3 covers 13 amino acids. Just CDR3 DNA is preserved here, 39 bases in frame from base 1. The junction carries 14 bases between V and J, which are trimmed by 5 bases and 7 bases respectively. The entry originates in a study of blood T cells in healthy people across ages (dated by TCRdb to between 2015 and 2017). Regarding the research as a whole: In model experiments, template switching captured about one uniquely barcoded TCR beta cDNA molecule for every two T cells. To track age-related changes in TCR beta repertoire diversity, the study relied on deep sequencing normalized with unique cDNA molecular identifiers. The donors were split into four age groups: young (average 16 years), middle-aged (around 37), aged (about 56) and long-lived (under 90). Donors of different ages were randomly distributed across sequencing lanes to avoid experimental bias. Two additional independent replicas of 1 million unique cDNA reads from the same blood draw were analyzed for two donors (one aged 18 to 30 and one aged 80 or older). Beyond this particular receptor, the publication reports: Observed TCR beta diversity per million T cells fell roughly linearly with age, and a significant reduction was already apparent by age about 36. Estimates of total diversity from one million sequenced T cells were regarded as lower bounds and underestimates. Conclusive comparison of naive and antigen-experienced compartments was prevented by the profiling of bulk unsorted PBMCs. The percentage of naive T cells measured by flow cytometry correlated strongly with observed TCR beta diversity. Compared with the aged group, more naive CD4+ T cells, fewer expanded clones and increased TCR diversity were shown by the long-lived group, suggesting age selection. Because donor CMV infection status was unknown, age-related changes in expanded clonotypes were potentially confounded.

The library was generated by 5' RACE. Sequencing was carried out with an Illumina HiSeq 2500. A second about 6 to 11 cycle PCR used a sample-barcoded 5' primer and a J-beta primer mix. A unique molecular identifier was introduced onto each TCR beta cDNA molecule by a template-switch 5' adaptor carrying 12 random nucleotides. At least 2.5 million CDR3-containing paired-end reads were obtained from each sample. The Mint cDNA synthesis kit, primed by a TRBC-specific oligonucleotide, was used to synthesize first-strand cDNA from all RNA. All cDNA was treated with uracil-DNA glycosylase and then went through a first 18-cycle PCR with the universal primers M1SS and BC2_uni_R. Per the original workflow: For normalization, 1 million high-quality reads were randomly selected from each sample, with every read carrying a distinct molecular identifier. Reads sharing molecular identifiers were discarded rather than binned into consensus sequences. MiTCR, with a Q25 quality threshold and the strictest error-elimination algorithm, was used for CDR3 identification, clonotype clustering and error correction. Lower-bound total TCR beta diversity was estimated with a nonparametric unseen species model using Euler transformation. TCRdb reran the public reads through fastp at Q25 and MiXCR, keeping productive beta chains. Every CDR3 protein is listed once, alongside the most common genes and DNA of its rows. The V and J calls, along with clone size, are taken from TCRdb and not from the paper's own processing. The sample table contains under 1 million distinct CDR3 sequences; only one count was recorded for under 45% of them. About 21% of the sample comes from the top ten.

The 35 to 40 donors, aged about 6 to 95 years, were systemically healthy Caucasian individuals from Russia. Approximately 9.3 milliliters of peripheral blood were collected from each donor into EDTA-treated Vacutainer tubes. Ficoll-Paque density-gradient centrifugation was used to isolate PBMCs, with at least 7 million obtained per sample. Total RNA was extracted from PBMCs with Trizol reagent, with at least 5.5 micrograms obtained per sample. For every donor, an aliquot of PBMCs went through flow cytometry to measure the percentages of naive CD45RAhigh/CD27high T cells. The sample comprised blood. The receptor was isolated from a man in his fifties or sixties in good health. The sequence joins TRBV12-3 or TRBV12-4 to TRBJ2-5, with a tentative D gene TRBD1 over 6 matching bases. Read as DNA, the sequence is TGTGCCAGCAGTCCTCGGGCCAGGGGGACCCAGTACTTC. It codes for CASSPRARGTQYF.